This TCR beta chain was identified in a study of blood T cell repertoires in COVID-19. At the level of the study: PBMCs, B-cell-depleted T cells, or T cells provided the cDNA or gDNA that made up the material.

Only in-frame clones appear in the TCRdb table, and some are missing; sequencing was by immunoSEQ multiplex PCR. The data show hundreds of thousands of clones, 70% to 90% seen once. CDR3 length equals 15 residues. The germline gives CDR1 KGHSH, CDR2 LQKENI. V was clipped by 5 bases and J by 2 bases; unmatched bases: 6. The chain couples TRBV18 to TRBJ1-2; 9 bases are shared with TRBD1. What was sequenced was PBMCs or T cells enriched from blood (not recorded which). This receptor was taken from a man in his forties or fifties who had recovered from COVID-19. The CDR3 sequence: CASSTRQGENYGYTF. In DNA form, the CDR3 reads TGTGCCAGCTCAACCCGACAGGGGGAGAACTATGGCTACACCTTC.